This T cell receptor beta chain was found in a study of cytomegalovirus exposure and HLA in healthy donors. The overall study: HLA-typed donors were the source of approximately 88 million unique TCRs, which an early data release held. The study, taken as a whole, reports: Usually a TCR sequence was rare, but some public TCRs were found in many donors. Most of the TCR beta V segments (in an earlier analysis) were productive either about 87% or about 30% of the time.

As to this clone: Its antigen is currently unknown.

PCR amplification relied on 60 Vbeta primers (plus 13 Jbeta primers). TCRdb's table, derived via immunoSEQ multiplex PCR, lists solely in-frame clones and lacks some. The sample table includes around 57,000 clones. Germline CDR1 is LGHNA and CDR2 is YNFKEQ. The ends were cut back, 0 bases at V and 10 bases at J, with 17 bases in the middle. CDR3 length: 15 amino acids. Sampled while nominally healthy, donors likely had unrecorded immune exposures. The V call is TRBV4-2, the J call TRBJ2-3; a weak D match, TRBD1 (8 bases). The sample was PBMCs. The TCR was taken from a woman aged 50 to 60 in good health and CMV-seropositive. CDR3 nucleotides: TGTGCCAGCAGCCAAGAAGGACAGGGACTAATTGCGCAGTATTTT. Translating gives CASSQEGQGLIAQYF.